Listed below are T cell receptor beta chains from one sample, sequenced in a study of T-cell memory formation after mild COVID-19. MiXCR was run by TCRdb on the 5' RACE reads, yielding one entry per CDR3 protein. The sample includes approximately 260,000 distinct CDR3 sequences, 16% seen only once; the top ten take roughly 20%. Sequences were obtained from PBMCs or a T cell subset sorted from them (not recorded which). The receptors stem from a young man who had mild COVID-19 (a few samples of this study predate the infection). Cell type and time point are not known. Each CDR3 is given with its conserved first and last residue. The D gene is left open where the match is weak.

J gene	D gene	V gene	CDR3 protein
TRBJ1-3	.	TRBV6-5	CASSWGELDGNTIYF
TRBJ2-5	.	TRBV14	CASSQKGGRETQYF
TRBJ2-3	TRBD2	TRBV7-8	CASSFRTSSDTQYF
TRBJ2-3	.	TRBV7-3	CASSLDSSTTDTQYF
TRBJ2-2	TRBD1	TRBV2	CASRRQGGGELFF
TRBJ2-1	.	TRBV6-6	CASSDSGSPFF
TRBJ1-1	.	TRBV7-2	CASSLPYRDTEAFF
TRBJ2-5	TRBD1	TRBV5-1	CASSPGTAEETQYF
TRBJ2-7	.	TRBV12-3/TRBV12-4	CASSLVGAGPYEQYF
TRBJ2-4	.	TRBV29-1	CSVEGEAKNIQYF
TRBJ2-5	TRBD2	TRBV18	CASSIGLEQETQYF
TRBJ1-1	TRBD1	TRBV5-1	CASSRDRARGTEAFF
TRBJ2-7	.	TRBV21-1	CASSRGRRPHTYEQYF
TRBJ1-1	.	TRBV4-2	CASSPPLNTEAFF
TRBJ1-1	.	TRBV20-1	CSAKDTRDTEAFF
TRBJ2-3	.	TRBV4-3	CASSQVWGQGADTQYF
TRBJ2-3	.	TRBV14	CASSQAGGTDTQYF
TRBJ1-5	.	TRBV7-6	CASSLQSGFNQPQHF
TRBJ1-4	TRBD1	TRBV11-2	CASSTTGLELFF
TRBJ2-1	.	TRBV24-1	CATSDSQTGNAFGEQFF
TRBJ1-1	.	TRBV3-1	CASSPLAGRNTEAFF
TRBJ2-3	TRBD2	TRBV2	CASARGVTSGGAGTDTQYF
TRBJ1-4	TRBD1	TRBV10-3	CAISDREHEKLFF
TRBJ2-5	.	TRBV7-7	CASSPGRQETQYF
TRBJ1-5	.	TRBV7-2	CASSLEGGMGRPQHF
TRBJ1-6	.	TRBV7-2	CASGQSSYNSPLHF
TRBJ2-3	TRBD1	TRBV30	CAWSSLGGRTDTQYF
TRBJ1-6	.	TRBV27	CASSPIPVGLDSPLHF
TRBJ2-3	TRBD2	TRBV28	CASRRPGGVTDTQYF
TRBJ2-3	TRBD2	TRBV7-6	CASSLGPAGGGTQYF
TRBJ2-2	.	TRBV28	CASSFWGNTGELFF
TRBJ2-1	.	TRBV4-3	CASSQFGRGYNEQFF
TRBJ1-2	.	TRBV6-5	CASSYSIGRASGYTF
TRBJ2-2	TRBD2	TRBV24-1	CATSDSSGGLTGELFF
TRBJ2-1	.	TRBV12-3/TRBV12-4	CASREGLSYNEQFF